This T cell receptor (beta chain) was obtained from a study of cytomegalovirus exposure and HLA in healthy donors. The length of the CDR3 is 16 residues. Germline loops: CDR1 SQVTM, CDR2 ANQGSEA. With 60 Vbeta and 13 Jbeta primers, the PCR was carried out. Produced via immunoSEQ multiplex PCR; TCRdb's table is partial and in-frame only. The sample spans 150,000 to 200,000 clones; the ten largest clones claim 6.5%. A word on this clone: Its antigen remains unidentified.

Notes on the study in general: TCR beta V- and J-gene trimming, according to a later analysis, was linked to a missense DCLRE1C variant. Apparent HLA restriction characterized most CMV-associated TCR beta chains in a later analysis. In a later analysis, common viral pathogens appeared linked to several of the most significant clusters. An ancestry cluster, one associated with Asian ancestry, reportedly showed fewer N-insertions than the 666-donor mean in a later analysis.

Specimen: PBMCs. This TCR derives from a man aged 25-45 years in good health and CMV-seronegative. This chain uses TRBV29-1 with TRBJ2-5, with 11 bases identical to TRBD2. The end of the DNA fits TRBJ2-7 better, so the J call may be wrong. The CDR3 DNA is TGCAGCGTTGAGTTGGCTAGCGGGAGGTACTCCTACGAGCAGTACTTC. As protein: CSVELASGRYSYEQYF.